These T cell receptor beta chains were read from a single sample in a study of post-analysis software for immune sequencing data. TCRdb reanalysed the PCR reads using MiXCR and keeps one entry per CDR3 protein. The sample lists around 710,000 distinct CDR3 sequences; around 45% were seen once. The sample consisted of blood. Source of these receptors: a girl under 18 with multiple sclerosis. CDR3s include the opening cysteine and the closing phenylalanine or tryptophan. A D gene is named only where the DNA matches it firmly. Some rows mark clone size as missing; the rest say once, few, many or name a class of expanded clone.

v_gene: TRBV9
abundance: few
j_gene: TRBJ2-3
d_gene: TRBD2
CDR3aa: CASSVVPGGSTDTQYF
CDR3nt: TGTGCCAGCAGCGTAGTACCGGGAGGTAGCACAGATACGCAGTATTTT

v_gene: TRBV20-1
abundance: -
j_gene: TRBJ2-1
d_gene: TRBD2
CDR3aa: CSANPLAGNSYNEQFF
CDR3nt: TGCAGTGCTAACCCCCTAGCGGGGAACTCTTACAATGAGCAGTTCTTC

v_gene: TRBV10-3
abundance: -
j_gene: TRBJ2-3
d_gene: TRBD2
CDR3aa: CAIGAGGGDTQYF
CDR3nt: TGTGCCATCGGGGCGGGAGGAGGAGATACGCAGTATTTT

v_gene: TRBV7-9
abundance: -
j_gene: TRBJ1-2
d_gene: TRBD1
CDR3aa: CASSPPWTGTNYGYTF
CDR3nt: TGTGCCAGCAGCCCCCCGTGGACAGGGACTAACTATGGCTACACCTTC

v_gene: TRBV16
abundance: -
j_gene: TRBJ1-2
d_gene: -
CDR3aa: CASSQSLFRDGYTF
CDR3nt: TGTGCCAGCAGCCAATCCCTGTTTAGGGATGGCTACACCTTC

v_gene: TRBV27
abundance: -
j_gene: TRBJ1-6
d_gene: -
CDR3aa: CASTSDSLTLHF
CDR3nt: TGTGCCAGCACCTCCGATTCTTTAACCCTCCACTTT

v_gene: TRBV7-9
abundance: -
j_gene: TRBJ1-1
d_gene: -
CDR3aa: CASSPQSNTEAFF
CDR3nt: TGTGCCAGCAGCCCTCAGTCAAACACTGAAGCTTTCTTT

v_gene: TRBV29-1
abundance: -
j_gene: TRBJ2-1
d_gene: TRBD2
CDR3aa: CSVEPMSSGTKQFF
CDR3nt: TGCAGCGTTGAGCCAATGTCTAGCGGGACAAAGCAGTTCTTC

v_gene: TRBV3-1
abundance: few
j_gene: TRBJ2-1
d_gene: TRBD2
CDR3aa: CASSQGLAGPYNEQFF
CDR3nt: TGTGCCAGCAGCCAGGGGCTAGCGGGTCCCTACAATGAGCAGTTCTTC

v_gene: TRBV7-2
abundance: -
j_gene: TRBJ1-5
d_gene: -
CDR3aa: CASSRRTRDNQPQHF
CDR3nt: TGTGCCAGCAGCCGTAGAACCCGGGACAATCAGCCCCAGCATTTT

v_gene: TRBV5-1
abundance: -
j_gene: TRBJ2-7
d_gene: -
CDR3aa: CASSGDDYEQYF
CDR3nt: TGCGCCAGCTCGGGGGATGACTACGAGCAGTACTTC

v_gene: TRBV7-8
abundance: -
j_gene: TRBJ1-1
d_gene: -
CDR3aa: CASSGAGMEGGTEAFF
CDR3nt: TGTGCCAGCAGCGGAGCCGGAATGGAGGGTGGCACTGAAGCTTTCTTT

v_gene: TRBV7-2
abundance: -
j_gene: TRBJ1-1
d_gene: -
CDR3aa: CASTLGGNEAFF
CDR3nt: TGTGCCAGCACCCTTGGGGGGAATGAAGCTTTCTTT

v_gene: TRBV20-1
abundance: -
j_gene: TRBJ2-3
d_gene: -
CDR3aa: CSAPIHPRDETDTQYF
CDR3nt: TGCAGTGCTCCGATTCATCCCAGGGACGAGACAGATACGCAGTATTTT

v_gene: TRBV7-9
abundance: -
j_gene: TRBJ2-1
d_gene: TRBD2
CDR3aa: CASSSGRANEQFF
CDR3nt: TGTGCCAGCAGCTCTGGGAGGGCCAATGAGCAGTTCTTC

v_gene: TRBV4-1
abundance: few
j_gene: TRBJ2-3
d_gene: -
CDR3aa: CASSQEGAPDTQYF
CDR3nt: TGCGCCAGCAGCCAAGAAGGGGCCCCAGATACGCAGTATTTT

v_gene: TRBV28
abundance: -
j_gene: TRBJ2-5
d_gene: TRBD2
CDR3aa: CASSSPAGEETQYF
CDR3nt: TGTGCCAGCAGTTCCCCAGCGGGAGAAGAGACCCAGTACTTC